This note documents a single T cell receptor beta chain sequence. The antigen remains undetermined. The data are from a study of identifying expanded T cells in peripheral blood. Study-wide points: Variance in clone template counts between approximately 2-week samples significantly increased with total template count across all healthy donors. About 1.2 clones differed between technical replicates, versus around 15 and 19 over time.

Libraries were prepared by immunoSEQ multiplex PCR; TCRdb keeps only in-frame clonotypes and omits some of them. The table lists approximately 130,000 clones, 65% to 90% of them singletons. Germline V gene data show CDR1 as SGHRS and CDR2 as YFSETQ. V gave up 5 bases and J gave up 8 bases, with 16 bases separating them. The CDR3 totals 14 residues. The V call is TRBV5-1, the J call TRBJ1-4, with D uncertain. The sequenced material came from blood. The source is a person aged 18 to 75 in good health. The CDR3 loop reads CASSFGSRSEKLFF. The CDR3 DNA reads TGCGCCAGCAGTTTTGGGTCAAGAAGCGAAAAACTGTTTTTT. Supplemented by reference TRBV5-1 and TRBJ1-4, the full variable domain reads KAGVTQTPRYLIKTRGQQVTLSCSPISGHRSVSWYQQTPGQGLQFLFEYFSETQRNKGNFPGRFSGRQFSNSRSEMNVSTLELGDSALYLCASSFGSRSEKLFFGSGTQLSVL.